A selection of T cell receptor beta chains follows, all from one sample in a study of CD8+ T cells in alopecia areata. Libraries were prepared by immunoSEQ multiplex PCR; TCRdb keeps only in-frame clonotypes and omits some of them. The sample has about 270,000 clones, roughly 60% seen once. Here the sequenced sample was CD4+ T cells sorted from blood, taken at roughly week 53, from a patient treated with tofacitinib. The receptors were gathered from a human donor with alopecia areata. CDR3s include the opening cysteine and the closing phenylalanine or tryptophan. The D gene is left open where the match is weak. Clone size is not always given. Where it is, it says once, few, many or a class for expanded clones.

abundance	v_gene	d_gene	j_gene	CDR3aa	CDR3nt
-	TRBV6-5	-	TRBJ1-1	CASIPGGKSEAFF	TGTGCCAGCATCCCCGGAGGGAAATCTGAAGCTTTCTTT
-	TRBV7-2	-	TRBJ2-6	CASSLVGSGANVLTF	TGTGCCAGCAGCTTAGTCGGATCCGGGGCCAACGTCCTGACTTTC
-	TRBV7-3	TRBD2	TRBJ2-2	CASSSGTSAGELFF	TGTGCCAGCAGCTCCGGGACTAGCGCCGGGGAGCTGTTTTTT
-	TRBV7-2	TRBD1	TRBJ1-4	CASSIAGTGDEKLFF	TGTGCCAGCAGTATAGCAGGGACAGGGGACGAAAAACTGTTTTTT
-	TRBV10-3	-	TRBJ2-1	CAISEVGGEQFF	TGTGCCATCAGTGAAGTCGGGGGTGAGCAGTTCTTC
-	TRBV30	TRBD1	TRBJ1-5	CASNGTRDRGELSNQPQHF	TGTGCCTCGAACGGCACCCGGGACAGGGGGGAGCTTAGCAATCAGCCCCAGCATTTT
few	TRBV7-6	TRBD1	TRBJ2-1	CASSLGGQSYNEQFF	TGTGCCAGCAGCTTAGGGGGACAGTCGTACAATGAGCAGTTCTTC
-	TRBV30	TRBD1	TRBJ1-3	CAWSRDSGSGNTIYF	TGTGCCTGGAGTAGGGACAGCGGCTCTGGAAACACCATATATTTT
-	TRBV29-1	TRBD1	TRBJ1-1	CSAGQGTEAFF	TGCAGCGCTGGACAGGGCACTGAAGCTTTCTTT
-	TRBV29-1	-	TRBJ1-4	CSVYTGIPNEKLFF	TGCAGCGTTTACACAGGGATCCCTAATGAAAAACTGTTTTTT
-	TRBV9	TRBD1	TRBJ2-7	CASSPWTGTGSSYEQYF	TGTGCCAGCAGCCCTTGGACCGGGACAGGGTCATCCTACGAGCAGTACTTC
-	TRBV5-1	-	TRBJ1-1	CASSSHSASDTEAFF	TGCGCCAGCAGCTCCCATTCGGCGAGTGACACTGAAGCTTTCTTT
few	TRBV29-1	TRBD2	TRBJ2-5	CSVEMGEGNQETQYF	TGCAGCGTTGAAATGGGGGAGGGGAATCAAGAGACCCAGTACTTC
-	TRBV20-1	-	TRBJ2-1	CSPSTGNEQFF	TGCAGTCCCTCAACAGGGAATGAGCAGTTCTTC
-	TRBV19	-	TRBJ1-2	CASSINHKDAGYTF	TGTGCCAGTAGTATAAATCACAAGGACGCTGGCTACACCTTC
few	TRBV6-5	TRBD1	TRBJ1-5	CASGQGLGQPQHF	TGTGCCAGCGGACAGGGGTTGGGGCAGCCCCAGCATTTT
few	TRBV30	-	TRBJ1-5	CAWSVQENQPQHF	TGTGCCTGGAGTGTACAGGAGAATCAGCCCCAGCATTTT
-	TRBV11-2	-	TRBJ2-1	CASSQHNYNEQFF	TGTGCCAGCTCTCAACACAACTACAATGAGCAGTTCTTC
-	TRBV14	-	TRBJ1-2	CASSQVSHGYTF	TGTGCCAGCAGCCAAGTCTCCCATGGCTACACCTTC
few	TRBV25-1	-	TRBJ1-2	CASSEGGLVYGYTF	TGTGCCAGCAGTGAAGGGGGACTGGTATATGGCTACACCTTC